This is a list of T cell receptor beta chains from one sample in a study of T cell changes during pregnancy in multiple sclerosis. The assay was immunoSEQ multiplex PCR, and TCRdb's table has in-frame clones only and misses some. The data contain tens of thousands of clones, roughly 93% of them singletons. The source material was CD4+ T cells from peripheral blood mononuclear cells, sampled in the second trimester of pregnancy. These TCRs come from a female donor in good health, enrolled as a control in a pregnancy study. CDR3s include the opening cysteine and the closing phenylalanine or tryptophan. The D gene is left open where the match is weak.

j_call,d_call,v_call,cdr3_aa
TRBJ2-3,NA,TRBV7-6,CASSLGSAGTTTDTQYF
TRBJ2-7,NA,TRBV2,CASSDRYEQYF
TRBJ2-3,TRBD2,TRBV7-2,CASSSRGGGNTDTQYF
TRBJ1-1,NA,TRBV27,CASSIRGGDTEAFF
TRBJ1-6,NA,TRBV7-2,CASSQRRPGLDNSPLHF
TRBJ1-5,TRBD1,TRBV4-1,CASSQLRRDRAFNQPQHF
TRBJ2-1,NA,TRBV5-6,CASSQLREQFF
TRBJ2-3,NA,TRBV7-9,CASQLRVTDTQYF
TRBJ2-5,TRBD1,TRBV2,CASSLQGARETQYF
TRBJ1-3,TRBD1,TRBV18,CGTTRDRGSGNTIYF
TRBJ2-5,TRBD1,TRBV27,CASSQQGWETQYF
TRBJ1-1,TRBD1,TRBV11-2,CASSFTGTGSYTEAFF
TRBJ1-1,TRBD1,TRBV7-2,CASSLGQGASEAFF
TRBJ2-2,NA,TRBV6-1,CASTLDRNTGELFF
TRBJ1-1,NA,TRBV7-2,CASSQLGGLNTEAFF
TRBJ1-3,NA,TRBV30,CACAGLSGNTIYF
TRBJ2-1,NA,TRBV5-8,CASNWDRGSGGAPNEQFF
TRBJ1-2,TRBD1,TRBV6-1,CASSALDRPPNYGYTF
TRBJ2-1,TRBD1,TRBV2,CASRGLRTGDNEQFF
TRBJ1-1,NA,TRBV5-4,CASSPSGENTEAFF
TRBJ2-6,NA,TRBV30,CAWSGGHGANVLTF
TRBJ1-5,NA,TRBV28,CASSLPGGDNQPQHF
TRBJ2-3,NA,TRBV11-1,CASSLSVFSDTQYF
TRBJ2-7,TRBD1,TRBV9,CASSVAGDRVHSYEQYF
TRBJ2-3,TRBD1,TRBV9,CASSVGGQGATDTQYF
TRBJ2-1,TRBD1,TRBV4-3,CASSQGPSRQDREQFF
TRBJ2-5,TRBD1,TRBV9,CASSVVGTGGSTETQYF
TRBJ2-2,TRBD2,TRBV11-2,CASSLLSGGALYTGELFF
TRBJ1-2,NA,TRBV9,CASSVVENYGYTF
TRBJ1-6,NA,TRBV6-6,CASSPRVGNSPLHF
TRBJ1-2,TRBD1,TRBV5-6,CASSLMYGTGQYGYTF
TRBJ2-3,TRBD1,TRBV11-2,CASSSYRGRADTQYF
TRBJ2-7,NA,TRBV30,CAWSGNYEQYF
TRBJ2-1,TRBD1,TRBV19,CASSIRQGVSTDNEQFF
TRBJ1-1,NA,TRBV9,CASSFSGGANTEAFF
TRBJ1-1,NA,TRBV5-6,CASSLRGGPLKAFF
TRBJ1-1,TRBD1,TRBV25-1,CASSPRGQGRTEAFF
TRBJ1-2,NA,TRBV27,CASSFLSGAAETHHGYTF
TRBJ2-3,NA,TRBV6-4,CASSSTWAYTDTQYF
TRBJ1-3,NA,TRBV7-2,CASSTDSRTGNTIYF